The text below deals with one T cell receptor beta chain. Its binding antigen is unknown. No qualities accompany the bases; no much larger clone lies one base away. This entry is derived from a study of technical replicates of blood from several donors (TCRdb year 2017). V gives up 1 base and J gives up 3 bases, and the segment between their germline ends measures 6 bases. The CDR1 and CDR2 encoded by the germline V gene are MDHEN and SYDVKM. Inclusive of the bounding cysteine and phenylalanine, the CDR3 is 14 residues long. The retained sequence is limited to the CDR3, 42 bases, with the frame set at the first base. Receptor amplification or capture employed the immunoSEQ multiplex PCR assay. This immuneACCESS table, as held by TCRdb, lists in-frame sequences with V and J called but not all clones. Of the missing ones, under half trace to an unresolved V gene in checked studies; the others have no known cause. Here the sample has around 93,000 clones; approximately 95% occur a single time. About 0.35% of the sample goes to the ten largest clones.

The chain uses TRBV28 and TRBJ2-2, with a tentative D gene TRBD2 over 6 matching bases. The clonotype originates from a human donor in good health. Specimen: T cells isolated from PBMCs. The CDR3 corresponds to CASSLSGDTGELFF. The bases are TGTGCCAGCAGTTTATCGGGGGACACCGGGGAGCTGTTTTTT.